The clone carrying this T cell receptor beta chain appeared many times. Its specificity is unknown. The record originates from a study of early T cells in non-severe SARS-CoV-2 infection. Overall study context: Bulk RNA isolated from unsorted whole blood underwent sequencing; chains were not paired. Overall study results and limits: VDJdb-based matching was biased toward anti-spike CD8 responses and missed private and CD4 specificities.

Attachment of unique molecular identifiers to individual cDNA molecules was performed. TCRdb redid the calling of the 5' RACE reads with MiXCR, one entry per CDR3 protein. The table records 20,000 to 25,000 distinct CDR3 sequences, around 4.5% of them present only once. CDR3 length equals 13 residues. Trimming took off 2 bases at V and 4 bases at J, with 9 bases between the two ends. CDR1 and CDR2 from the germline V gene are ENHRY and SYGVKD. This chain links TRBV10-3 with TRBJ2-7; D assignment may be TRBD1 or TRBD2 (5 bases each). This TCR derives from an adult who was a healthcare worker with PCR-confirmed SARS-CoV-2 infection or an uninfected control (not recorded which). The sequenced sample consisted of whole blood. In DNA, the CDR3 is TGTGCCATCAGTGAGGGGGGTCGGTACGAGCAGTACTTC. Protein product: CAISEGGRYEQYF.